The subject of this entry is one T cell receptor (beta chain). Trimming stripped 9 bases from V and 0 bases from J, with 9 bases between. The CDR3 has 13 amino acids. The data were obtained in a study of blood T cell repertoires in COVID-19. For the study at large: The samples span acute and convalescent COVID-19 from the United States, Italy and Spain. Nucleic acid was either cDNA or gDNA, and it came from T cells, B-cell-depleted T cells, or PBMCs.

In the source study's methods: Quantification of nucleated cells was approximated via reference gene primer amplification. TCRdb's copy holds only in-frame clones and misses some; the assay was immunoSEQ multiplex PCR. V and J calls and clone size are given by that table; D and trimming were obtained from the DNA. The data contain roughly 100,000 clones, 60% to 85% of them singletons. The V and J genes are TRBV12-3 or TRBV12-4 and TRBJ1-5; tentatively, D is TRBD1 (6 bases). Source material: peripheral blood. The sequence was obtained from a woman aged 80 or over with acute or convalescent COVID-19. In nucleotides, the CDR3 is TGTGCCAGTACAGGGTATAGCAATCAGCCCCAGCATTTT. This translates into CASTGYSNQPQHF.